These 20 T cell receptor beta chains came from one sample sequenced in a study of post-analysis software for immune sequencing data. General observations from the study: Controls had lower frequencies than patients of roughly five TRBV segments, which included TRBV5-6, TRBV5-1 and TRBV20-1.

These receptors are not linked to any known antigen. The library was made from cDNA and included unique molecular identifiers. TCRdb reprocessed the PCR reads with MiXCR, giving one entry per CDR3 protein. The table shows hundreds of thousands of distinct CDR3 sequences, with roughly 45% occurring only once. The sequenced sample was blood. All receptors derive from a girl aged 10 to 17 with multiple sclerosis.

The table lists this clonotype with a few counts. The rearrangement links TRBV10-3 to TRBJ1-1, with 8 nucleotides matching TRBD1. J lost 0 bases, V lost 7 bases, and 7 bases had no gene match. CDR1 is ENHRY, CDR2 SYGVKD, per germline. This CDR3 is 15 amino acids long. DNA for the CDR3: TGTGCCATCACCGCGGACAGGGCCTTGAACACTGAAGCTTTCTTT. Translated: CAITADRALNTEAFF.

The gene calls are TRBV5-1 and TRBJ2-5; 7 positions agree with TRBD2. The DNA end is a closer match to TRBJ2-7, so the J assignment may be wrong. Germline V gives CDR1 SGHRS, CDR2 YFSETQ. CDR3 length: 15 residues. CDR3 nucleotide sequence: TGCGCCAGCAGCCCCCGGGACTATGGGGGATACGAGCAGTACTTC. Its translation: CASSPRDYGGYEQYF.

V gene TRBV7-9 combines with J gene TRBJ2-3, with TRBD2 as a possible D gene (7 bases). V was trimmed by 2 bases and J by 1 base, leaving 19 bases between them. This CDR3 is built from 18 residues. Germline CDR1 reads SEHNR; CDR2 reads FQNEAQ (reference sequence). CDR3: CASSLPISGGAGTDTQYF. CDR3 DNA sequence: TGTGCCAGCAGCTTACCAATATCGGGGGGCGCGGGCACAGATACGCAGTATTTT.

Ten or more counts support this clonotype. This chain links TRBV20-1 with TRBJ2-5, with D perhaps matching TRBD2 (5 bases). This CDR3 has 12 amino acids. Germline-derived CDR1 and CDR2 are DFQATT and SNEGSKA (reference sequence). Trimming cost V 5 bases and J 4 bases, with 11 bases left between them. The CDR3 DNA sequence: TGCAGTGCTGACGGGGTGGGAGAGACCCAGTACTTC. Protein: CSADGVGETQYF.

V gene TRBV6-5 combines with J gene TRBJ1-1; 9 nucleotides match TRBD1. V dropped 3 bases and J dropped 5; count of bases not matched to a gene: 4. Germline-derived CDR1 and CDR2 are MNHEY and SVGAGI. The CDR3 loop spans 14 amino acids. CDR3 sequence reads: CASSYTGGWTEAFF. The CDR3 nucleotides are TGTGCCAGCAGTTATACAGGGGGCTGGACTGAAGCTTTCTTT.

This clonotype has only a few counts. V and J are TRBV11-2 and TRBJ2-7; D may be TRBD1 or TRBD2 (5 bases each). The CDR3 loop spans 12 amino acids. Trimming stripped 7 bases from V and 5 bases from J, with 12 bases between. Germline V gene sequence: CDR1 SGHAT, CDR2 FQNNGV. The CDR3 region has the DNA TGTGCCAGCACAGGTGGGGGAAACGAGCAGTACTTC. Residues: CASTGGGNEQYF.

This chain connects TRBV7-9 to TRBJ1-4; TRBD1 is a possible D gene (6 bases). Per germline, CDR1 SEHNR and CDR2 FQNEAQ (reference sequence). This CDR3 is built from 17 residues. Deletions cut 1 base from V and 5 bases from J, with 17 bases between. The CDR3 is CASSLVDRRITNEKLFF. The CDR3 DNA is TGTGCCAGCAGCTTAGTAGACAGGCGGATCACCAATGAAAAACTGTTTTTT.

In nucleotides, the CDR3 is TGCGCCAGCAGCTGGGAAAAGGGTGTTGGGTACACTGAAGCTTTCTTT. Translation: CASSWEKGVGYTEAFF. V is TRBV5-1 and J is TRBJ1-1; D is ambiguous. CDR1 and CDR2 (germline): SGHRS, YFSETQ. The CDR3 length is 16 residues. The germline V and J ends were trimmed by 3 bases and 3 bases, with 18 bases remaining between them.

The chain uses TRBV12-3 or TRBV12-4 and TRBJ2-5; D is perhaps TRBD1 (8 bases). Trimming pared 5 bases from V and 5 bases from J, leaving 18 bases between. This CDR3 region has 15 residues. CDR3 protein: CASSPGQGGRETQYF. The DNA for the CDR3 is TGTGCCAGCAGTCCCGGACAGGGAGGGCGGGAGACCCAGTACTTC.

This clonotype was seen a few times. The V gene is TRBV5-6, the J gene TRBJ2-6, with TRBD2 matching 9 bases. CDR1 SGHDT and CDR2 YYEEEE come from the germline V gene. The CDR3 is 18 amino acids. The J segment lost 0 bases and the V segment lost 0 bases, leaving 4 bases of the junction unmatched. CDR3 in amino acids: CASSLVGGGASGANVLTF. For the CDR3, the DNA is TGTGCCAGCAGCTTGGTAGGCGGGGGGGCCTCTGGGGCCAACGTCCTGACTTTC.

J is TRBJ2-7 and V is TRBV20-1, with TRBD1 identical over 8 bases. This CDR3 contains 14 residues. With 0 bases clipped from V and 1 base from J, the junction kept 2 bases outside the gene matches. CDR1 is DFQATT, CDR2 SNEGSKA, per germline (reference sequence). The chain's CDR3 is CSARDHRGSYEQYF. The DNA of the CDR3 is TGCAGTGCTAGAGATCACAGGGGGTCCTACGAGCAGTACTTC.

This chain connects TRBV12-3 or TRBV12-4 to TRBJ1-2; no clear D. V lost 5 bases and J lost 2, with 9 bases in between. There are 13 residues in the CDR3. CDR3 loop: CASSRLGNYGYTF. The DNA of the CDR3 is TGTGCCAGCAGTCGACTGGGAAACTATGGCTACACCTTC.

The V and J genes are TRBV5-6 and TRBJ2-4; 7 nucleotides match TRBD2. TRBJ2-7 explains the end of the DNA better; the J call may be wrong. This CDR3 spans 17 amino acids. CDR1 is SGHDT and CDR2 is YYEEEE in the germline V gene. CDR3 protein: CASSLGGGQLPTYEQYF. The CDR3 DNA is TGTGCCAGCAGCTTGGGGGGAGGGCAGCTCCCAACCTACGAGCAGTACTTC.

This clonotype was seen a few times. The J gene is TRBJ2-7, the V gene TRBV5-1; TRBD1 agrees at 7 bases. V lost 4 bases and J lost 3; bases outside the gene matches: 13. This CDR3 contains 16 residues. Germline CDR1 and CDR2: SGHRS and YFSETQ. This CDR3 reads CASSPGTAASLYEQYF. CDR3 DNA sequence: TGCGCCAGCAGCCCCGGGACAGCAGCCTCACTCTACGAGCAGTACTTC.

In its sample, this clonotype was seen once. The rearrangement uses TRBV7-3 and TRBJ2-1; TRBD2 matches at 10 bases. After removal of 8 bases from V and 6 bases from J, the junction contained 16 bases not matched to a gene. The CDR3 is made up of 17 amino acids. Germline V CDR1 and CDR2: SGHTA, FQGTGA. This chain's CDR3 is CASGLIPPTSGVNEQFF. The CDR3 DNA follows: TGTGCCAGCGGCCTAATCCCCCCTACTAGCGGGGTCAATGAGCAGTTCTTC.

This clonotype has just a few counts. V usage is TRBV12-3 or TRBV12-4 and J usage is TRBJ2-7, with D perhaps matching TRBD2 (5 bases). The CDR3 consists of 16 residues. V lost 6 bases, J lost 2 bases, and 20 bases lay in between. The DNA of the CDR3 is TGTGCCAGCAGCCGCGCCCCCAGCGGCCGGGCCTACGAGCAGTACTTC. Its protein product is CASSRAPSGRAYEQYF.

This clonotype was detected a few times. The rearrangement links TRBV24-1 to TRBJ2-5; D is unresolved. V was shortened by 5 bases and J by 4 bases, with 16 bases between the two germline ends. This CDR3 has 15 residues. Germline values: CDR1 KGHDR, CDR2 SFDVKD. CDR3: CATSVQDRQGETQYF. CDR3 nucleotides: TGTGCCACCAGTGTTCAGGACCGCCAAGGAGAGACCCAGTACTTC.

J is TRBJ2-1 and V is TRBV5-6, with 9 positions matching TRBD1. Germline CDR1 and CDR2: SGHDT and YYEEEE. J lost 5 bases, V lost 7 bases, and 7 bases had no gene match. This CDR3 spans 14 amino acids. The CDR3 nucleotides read TGTGCCAGCGGCTGGGACAGGGCTAACAATGAGCAGTTCTTC. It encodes CASGWDRANNEQFF.

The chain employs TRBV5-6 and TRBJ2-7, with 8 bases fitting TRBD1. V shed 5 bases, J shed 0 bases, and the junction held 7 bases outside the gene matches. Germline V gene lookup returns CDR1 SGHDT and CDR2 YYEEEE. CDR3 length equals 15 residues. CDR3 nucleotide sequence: TGTGCCAGCAGTTCGGGACAGGTCACCTCCTACGAGCAGTACTTC. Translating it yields CASSSGQVTSYEQYF. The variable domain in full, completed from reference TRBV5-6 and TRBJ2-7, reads DAGVTQSPTHLIKTRGQQVTLRCSPKSGHDTVSWYQQALGQGPQFIFQYYEEEERQRGNFPDRFSGHQFPNYSSELNVNALLLGDSALYLCASSSGQVTSYEQYFGPGTRLTVT.

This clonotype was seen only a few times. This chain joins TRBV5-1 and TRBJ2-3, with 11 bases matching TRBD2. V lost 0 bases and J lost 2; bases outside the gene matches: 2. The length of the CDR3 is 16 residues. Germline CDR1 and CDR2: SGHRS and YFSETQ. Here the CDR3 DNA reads TGCGCCAGCAGCTTGGAGGGACTAGCGGTCACAGATACGCAGTATTTT. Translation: CASSLEGLAVTDTQYF.